This T cell receptor beta chain was recorded in a study of OX40 agonist ivuxolimab in advanced cancers. This CDR3 contains 17 residues. V was trimmed by 1 base and J by 3 bases, leaving 19 bases between them. The table came from immunoSEQ multiplex PCR; TCRdb's copy has only in-frame clones and leaves some out. The data contain tens of thousands of clones, roughly 80% of them singletons. This material consisted of CD4+ or CD8+ T cells sorted from blood, taken in a trial of the OX40 agonist ivuxolimab. The TCR originated in an adult with an advanced solid tumor such as melanoma, head and neck, liver or kidney cancer. This chain joins TRBV23-1 and TRBJ2-7, with D unresolved. TRBV23-1 is flagged as an ORF with uncertain function. In DNA, the CDR3 is TGCGCCAGCAGTCAATGTCTGCGCCCCGTTGGGATCTACGAGCAGTACTTC. Its translation is CASSQCLRPVGIYEQYF.